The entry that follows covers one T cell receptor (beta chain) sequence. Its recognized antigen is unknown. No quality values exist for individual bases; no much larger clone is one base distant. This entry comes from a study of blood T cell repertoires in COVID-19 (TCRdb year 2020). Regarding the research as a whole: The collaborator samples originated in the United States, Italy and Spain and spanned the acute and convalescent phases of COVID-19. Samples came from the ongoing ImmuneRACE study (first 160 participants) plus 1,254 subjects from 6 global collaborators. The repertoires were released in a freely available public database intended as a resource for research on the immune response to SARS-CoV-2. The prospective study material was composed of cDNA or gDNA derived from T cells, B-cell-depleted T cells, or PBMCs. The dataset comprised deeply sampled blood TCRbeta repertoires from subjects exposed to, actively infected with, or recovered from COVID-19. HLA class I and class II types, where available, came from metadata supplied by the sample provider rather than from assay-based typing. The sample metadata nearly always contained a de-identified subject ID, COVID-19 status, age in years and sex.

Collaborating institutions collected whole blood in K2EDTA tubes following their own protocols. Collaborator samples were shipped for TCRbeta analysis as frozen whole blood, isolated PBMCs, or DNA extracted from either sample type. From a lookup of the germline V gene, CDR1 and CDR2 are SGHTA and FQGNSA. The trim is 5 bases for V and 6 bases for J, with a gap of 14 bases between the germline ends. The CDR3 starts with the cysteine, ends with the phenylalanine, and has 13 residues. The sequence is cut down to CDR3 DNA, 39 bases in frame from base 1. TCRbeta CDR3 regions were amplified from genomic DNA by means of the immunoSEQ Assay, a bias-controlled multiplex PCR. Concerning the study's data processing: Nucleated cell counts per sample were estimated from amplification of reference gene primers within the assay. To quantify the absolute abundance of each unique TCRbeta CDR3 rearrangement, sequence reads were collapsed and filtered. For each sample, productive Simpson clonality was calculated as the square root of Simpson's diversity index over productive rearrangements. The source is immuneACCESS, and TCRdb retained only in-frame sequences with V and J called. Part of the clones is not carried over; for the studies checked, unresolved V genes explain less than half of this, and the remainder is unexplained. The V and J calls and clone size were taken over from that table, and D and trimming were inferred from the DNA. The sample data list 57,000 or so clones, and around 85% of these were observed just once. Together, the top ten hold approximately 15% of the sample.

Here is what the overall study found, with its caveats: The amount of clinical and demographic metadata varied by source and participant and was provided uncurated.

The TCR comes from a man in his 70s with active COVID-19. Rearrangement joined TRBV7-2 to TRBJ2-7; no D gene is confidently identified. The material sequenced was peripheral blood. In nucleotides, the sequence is TGTGCCAGCAGCACACGAAACAGTGGCGAGCAGTACTTC. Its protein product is CASSTRNSGEQYF.